This T cell receptor (beta chain) was retrieved from a study of human T cells and chemical hapten exposure (dated by TCRdb to the early 2020s). About the study as a whole: Libraries were pooled for sequencing, and per-sample TCR yields varied mainly because of small differences in library volumes within the pool. This study followed changes in the peripheral blood TCR repertoire in vivo during primary and secondary sensitization of alopecia patients to the hapten diphenylcyclopropenone (DPC). Each blood RNA sample was used to sequence both TCR alpha and TCR beta chains. General conclusions and limits of the study: DPC sensitization did not change the number of TCRs with a frequency above 1 in 1000, and there was no evidence of changes in global repertoire structure. Repeated subsampling changed both the strength of the expansion versus patch-test correlation and the threshold at which the correlation became significant.

Ten or more counts support this clonotype. Its antigen is not yet known. Nothing much larger sits one base from this clone, and base qualities are not available. The sample's time point label, in plain terms: healthy volunteer bleed at 2 weeks. Total RNA was extracted from unfractionated whole blood collected in Tempus Blood RNA tubes. A few healthy volunteers were used as TCR sequencing controls and were bled at day 0, 2 weeks and 6 weeks. Libraries were constructed by RACE. For sequencing, a NextSeq 500 was employed. Library preparation attached unique molecular identifiers to individual cDNA molecules for quantitative, reproducible TCR counting. In the paper's pipeline: A median of about 87,000 TCRs per sample was observed, with a range of about 20,000 to 690,600. The Decombinator software suite was used to annotate the V, J and CDR3 of the TCR reads. To make PS versus PT1 abundance plots, every sample was subsampled to the same number of TCRs (28,000). TCRs were defined as expanded if absent before sensitization and observed at least eight times at the 2-week time point. TCRdb cleaned the public reads at Q25 with fastp, built clones with MiXCR and kept in-frame beta chains. A single entry per CDR3 protein holds the most common genes and DNA from its merged rows. The V and J calls come from TCRdb's annotation, not from the publication. For this sample there are 43,000 or so distinct CDR3 sequences; 3.5% to 4.5% appear just once. Together, the top ten hold roughly 1.6% of the sample.

Deletion took 10 bases off V and 5 bases off J, with a span of 16 bases between the germline ends. The CDR3 measures 13 amino acids from cysteine to phenylalanine. The sequence is cut down to CDR3 DNA, 39 bases in frame from base 1. The germline V gene gives CDR1 as SNHLY and CDR2 as FYNNEI. The V and J genes are TRBV2 and TRBJ2-3, with no confident D gene call. Sequencing input: whole blood. This TCR derives from a female donor in good health. Some clones in this sample may be carry-over from other donors' samples. The sequenced DNA is TGTGCCACCAAAGGCCTTGCGGTAGATACGCAGTATTTT. Its protein product is CATKGLAVDTQYF.